These T cell receptor beta chains were read from a single sample in a study of T cell repertoires in cytomegalovirus infection. A single record per CDR3 protein comes from TCRdb applying MiXCR to the reads. The sample includes a few hundred thousand distinct CDR3 sequences, approximately 17% seen only once; the top ten take less than 60%. The sample comprised CD8+ T cells from PBMCs. Receptors were obtained from a human donor in good health (CMV status not recorded). Some clones in this sample may be carry-over from other donors' samples. Both conserved end residues are part of each CDR3. A D gene is named only where the DNA matches it firmly. Rows may omit the clone size; those that give it use once, few, many or a size class.

D	J	size	V	CDR3	DNA
.	TRBJ2-1	few	TRBV6-2/TRBV6-3	CASSRGDEQFF	TGTGCCAGCAGTCGGGGAGATGAGCAGTTCTTC
TRBD1	TRBJ1-1	few	TRBV6-6	CASSYSRSIDRANTEAFF	TGTGCCAGCAGTTACTCTAGATCTATAGACAGGGCGAACACTGAAGCTTTCTTT
TRBD1	TRBJ2-2	few	TRBV5-6	CASSSGQANTGELFF	TGTGCCAGCAGCTCAGGACAGGCGAACACCGGGGAGCTGTTTTTT
.	TRBJ1-2	.	TRBV7-9	CASSLASVRDYGYTF	TGTGCCAGCAGCTTAGCCAGCGTGAGGGACTATGGCTACACCTTC
.	TRBJ1-6	.	TRBV28	CASSLTFLGGGGNSPLHF	TGTGCCAGCAGTTTAACTTTTCTCGGGGGAGGTGGGAATTCACCCCTCCACTTT
.	TRBJ2-7	few	TRBV4-2	CASSQDGSYEQYF	TGTGCCAGCAGCCAAGATGGGTCCTACGAGCAGTACTTC
.	TRBJ2-2	few	TRBV5-6	CASSPPARNTGELFF	TGTGCCAGCAGCCCACCCGCGAGGAACACCGGGGAGCTGTTTTTT
.	TRBJ2-7	many	TRBV6-2/TRBV6-3	CASSYSPERNEQYF	TGTGCCAGCAGTTACTCCCCGGAACGGAACGAGCAGTACTTC
.	TRBJ2-1	many	TRBV20-1	CSATSLKLKGRVDNEQFF	TGCAGTGCTACTAGTCTTAAACTCAAGGGTCGGGTGGACAATGAGCAGTTCTTC
.	TRBJ1-1	many	TRBV6-2/TRBV6-3	CASSIGGVTEAFF	TGTGCCAGCAGTATTGGAGGGGTTACTGAAGCTTTCTTT
.	TRBJ2-7	many	TRBV7-2	CASSIWDAYEQYF	TGTGCCAGCAGCATTTGGGACGCCTACGAGCAGTACTTC
.	TRBJ1-4	many	TRBV6-5	CASSLTPEGEILSEKLFF	TGTGCCAGCAGCCTCACCCCGGAAGGGGAAATCTTAAGTGAAAAACTGTTTTTT
.	TRBJ1-5	.	TRBV19	CASSDGEPQHF	TGTGCCAGTAGCGACGGGGAGCCCCAGCATTTT
.	TRBJ2-1	many	TRBV6-4	CASSGGSHNEQFF	TGTGCCAGCAGTGGGGGGAGTCACAATGAGCAGTTCTTC
.	TRBJ2-7	once	TRBV7-6	CASSRRDTHEQYF	TGTGCCAGCAGCCGCAGGGACACCCACGAGCAGTACTTC
TRBD1	TRBJ2-4	.	TRBV7-8	CASSGRQGHRQNIQYF	TGTGCCAGCAGCGGTCGACAGGGCCACCGCCAAAACATTCAGTACTTC
TRBD2	TRBJ2-7	few	TRBV4-1	CASSLFSGSAYEQYF	TGCGCCAGCAGCCTCTTTAGCGGGTCCGCCTACGAGCAGTACTTC
TRBD2	TRBJ2-1	.	TRBV2	CASSPPGLGENEQFF	TGTGCCAGCAGTCCTCCGGGACTAGGGGAGAATGAGCAGTTCTTC
TRBD2	TRBJ2-1	.	TRBV20-1	CSAGQLAGAHNEQFF	TGCAGTGCTGGCCAACTAGCGGGGGCCCACAATGAGCAGTTCTTC
TRBD2	TRBJ2-3	.	TRBV6-2/TRBV6-3	CASNPLLAGEPSTDTQYF	TGTGCCAGCAACCCCTTGTTAGCGGGGGAACCTAGCACAGATACGCAGTATTTT
.	TRBJ2-5	.	TRBV7-6	CASSPPPTPAFDF	TGTGCCAGCAGCCCACCACCGACGCCGGCCTTTGACTTC
TRBD2	TRBJ2-7	.	TRBV27	CASSSLRTSDTYF	TGTGCCAGCAGTTCTCTAAGGACTAGCGACACGTACTTC
TRBD2	TRBJ2-2	few	TRBV20-1	CSASKTSGGANTGELFF	TGCAGTGCTTCAAAGACTAGCGGGGGAGCGAACACCGGGGAGCTGTTTTTT
.	TRBJ2-1	many	TRBV29-1	CSALDDNEQFF	TGCAGCGCCCTCGACGACAATGAGCAGTTCTTC
.	TRBJ2-1	many	TRBV7-2	CASSLGGTHNEQFF	TGTGCCAGCAGCTTAGGTGGGACACACAATGAGCAGTTCTTC
.	TRBJ1-3	many	TRBV7-8	CASSSQDRPTYDTIYF	TGTGCCAGCAGCTCCCAAGACAGGCCCACTTATGACACCATATATTTT
.	TRBJ2-1	many	TRBV7-2	CASGEIPGGRGGLNEQFF	TGTGCCAGCGGAGAAATACCAGGAGGGCGGGGTGGGCTGAATGAGCAGTTCTTC
.	TRBJ1-1	.	TRBV15	CATSRDWSEAFF	TGTGCCACCAGCAGAGATTGGAGTGAAGCTTTCTTT
.	TRBJ2-1	few	TRBV10-3	CAISDPDSLAWEQFF	TGTGCCATCAGTGACCCGGACAGCCTGGCGTGGGAGCAGTTCTTC
TRBD1	TRBJ2-7	few	TRBV5-6	CASSGQGSYEQYF	TGTGCCAGCAGTGGACAGGGTTCTTACGAGCAGTACTTC
.	TRBJ2-7	.	TRBV4-2	CASSQALYEQYF	TGTGCCAGCAGCCAAGCACTATACGAGCAGTACTTC
.	TRBJ1-1	.	TRBV20-1	CSAGVGNTEAFF	TGCAGTGCTGGGGTGGGGAACACTGAAGCTTTCTTT
.	TRBJ2-3	many	TRBV28	CASSLRDNTDTQYF	TGTGCCAGCAGCCTACGGGACAACACAGATACGCAGTATTTT
TRBD1	TRBJ2-3	.	TRBV20-1	CSASGQGIADTQYF	TGCAGTGCTAGCGGACAGGGCATTGCAGATACGCAGTATTTT